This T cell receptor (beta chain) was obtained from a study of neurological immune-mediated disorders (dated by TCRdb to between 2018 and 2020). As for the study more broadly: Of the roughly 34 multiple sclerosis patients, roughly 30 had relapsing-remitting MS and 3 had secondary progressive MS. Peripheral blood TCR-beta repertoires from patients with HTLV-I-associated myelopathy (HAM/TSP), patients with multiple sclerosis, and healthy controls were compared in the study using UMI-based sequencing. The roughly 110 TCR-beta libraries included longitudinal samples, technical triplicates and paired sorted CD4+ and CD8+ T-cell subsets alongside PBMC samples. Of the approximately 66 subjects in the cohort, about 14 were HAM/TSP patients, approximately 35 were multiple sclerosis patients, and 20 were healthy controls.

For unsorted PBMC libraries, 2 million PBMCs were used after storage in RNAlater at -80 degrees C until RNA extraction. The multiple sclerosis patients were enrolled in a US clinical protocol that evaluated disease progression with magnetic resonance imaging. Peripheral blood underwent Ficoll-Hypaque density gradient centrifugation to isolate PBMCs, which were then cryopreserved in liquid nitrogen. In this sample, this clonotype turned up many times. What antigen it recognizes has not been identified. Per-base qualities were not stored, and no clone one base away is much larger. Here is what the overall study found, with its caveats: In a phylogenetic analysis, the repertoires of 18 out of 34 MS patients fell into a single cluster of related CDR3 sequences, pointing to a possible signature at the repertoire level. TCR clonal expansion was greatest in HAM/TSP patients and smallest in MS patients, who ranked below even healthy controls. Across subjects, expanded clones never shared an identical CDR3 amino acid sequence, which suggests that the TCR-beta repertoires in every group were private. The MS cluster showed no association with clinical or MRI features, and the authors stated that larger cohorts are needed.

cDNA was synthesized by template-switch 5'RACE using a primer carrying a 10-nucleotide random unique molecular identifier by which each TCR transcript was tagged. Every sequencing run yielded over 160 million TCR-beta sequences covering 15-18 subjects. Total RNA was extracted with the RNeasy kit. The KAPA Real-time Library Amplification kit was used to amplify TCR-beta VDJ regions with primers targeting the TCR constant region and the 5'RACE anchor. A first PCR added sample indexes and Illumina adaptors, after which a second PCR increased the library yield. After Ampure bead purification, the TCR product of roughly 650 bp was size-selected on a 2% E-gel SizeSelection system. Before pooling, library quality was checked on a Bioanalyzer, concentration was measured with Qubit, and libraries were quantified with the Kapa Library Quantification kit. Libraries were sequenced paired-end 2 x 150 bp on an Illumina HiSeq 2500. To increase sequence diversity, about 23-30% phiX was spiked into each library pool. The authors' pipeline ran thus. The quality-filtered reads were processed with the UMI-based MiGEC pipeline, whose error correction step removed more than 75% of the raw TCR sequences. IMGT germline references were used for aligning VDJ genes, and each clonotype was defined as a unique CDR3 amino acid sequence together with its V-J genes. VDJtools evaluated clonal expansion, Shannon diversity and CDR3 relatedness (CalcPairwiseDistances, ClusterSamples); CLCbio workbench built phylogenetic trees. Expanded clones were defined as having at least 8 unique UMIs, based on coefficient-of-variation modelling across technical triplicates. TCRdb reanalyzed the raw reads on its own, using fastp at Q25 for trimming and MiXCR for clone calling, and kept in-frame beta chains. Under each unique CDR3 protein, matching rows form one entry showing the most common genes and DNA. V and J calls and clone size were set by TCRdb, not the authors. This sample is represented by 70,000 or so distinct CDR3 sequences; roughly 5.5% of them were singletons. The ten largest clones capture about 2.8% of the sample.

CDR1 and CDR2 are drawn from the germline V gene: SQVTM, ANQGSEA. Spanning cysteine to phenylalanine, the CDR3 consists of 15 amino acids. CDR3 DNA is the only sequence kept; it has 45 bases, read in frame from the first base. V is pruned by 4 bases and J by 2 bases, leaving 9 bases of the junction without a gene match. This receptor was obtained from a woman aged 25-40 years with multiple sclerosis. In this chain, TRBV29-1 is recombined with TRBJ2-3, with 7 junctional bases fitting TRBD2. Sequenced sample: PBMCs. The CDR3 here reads CSVAAGTTATDTQYF. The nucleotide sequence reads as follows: TGCAGCGTTGCCGCCGGGACTACCGCCACAGATACGCAGTATTTT.